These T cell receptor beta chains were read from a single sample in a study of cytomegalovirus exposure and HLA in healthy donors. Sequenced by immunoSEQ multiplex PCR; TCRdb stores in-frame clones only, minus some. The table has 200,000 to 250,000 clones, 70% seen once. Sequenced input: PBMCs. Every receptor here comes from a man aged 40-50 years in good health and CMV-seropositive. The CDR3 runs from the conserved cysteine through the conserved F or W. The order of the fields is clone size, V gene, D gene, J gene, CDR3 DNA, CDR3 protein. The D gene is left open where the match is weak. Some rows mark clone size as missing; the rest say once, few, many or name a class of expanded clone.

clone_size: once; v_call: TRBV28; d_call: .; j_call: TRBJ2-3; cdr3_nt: TGTGCCAGCAGTTTTGGGGACACAGATTTCACAGATACGCAGTATTTT; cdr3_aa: CASSFGDTDFTDTQYF
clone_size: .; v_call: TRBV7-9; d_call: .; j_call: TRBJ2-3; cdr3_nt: TGTGCCAGCAGCTATCCTAGCACAGATACGCAGTATTTT; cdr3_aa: CASSYPSTDTQYF
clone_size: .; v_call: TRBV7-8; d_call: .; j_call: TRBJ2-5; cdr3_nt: TGTGCCAGCAGCTTGAGCAATCAAGAGACCCAGTACTTC; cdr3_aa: CASSLSNQETQYF
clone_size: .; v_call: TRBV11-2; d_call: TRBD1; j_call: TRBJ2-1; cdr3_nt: TGTGCCAGCAGCCGAGGGACAGGGTTGCATGAGCAGTTCTTC; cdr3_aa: CASSRGTGLHEQFF
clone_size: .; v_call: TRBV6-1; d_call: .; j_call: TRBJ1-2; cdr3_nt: TGTGCCAGCAGTGATAGGAGGGTGGGCAACTATGGCTACACCTTC; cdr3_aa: CASSDRRVGNYGYTF
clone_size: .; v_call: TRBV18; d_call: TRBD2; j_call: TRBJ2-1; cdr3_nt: TGTGCCAGCTCACCACCTAGTTGGCTAGCGGGGGTCAATGAGCAGTTCTTC; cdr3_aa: CASSPPSWLAGVNEQFF
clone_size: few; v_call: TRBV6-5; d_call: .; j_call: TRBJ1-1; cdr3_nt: TGTGCCAGCAGCCCCTTCCCTCTCACTGAAGCTTTCTTT; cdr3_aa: CASSPFPLTEAFF
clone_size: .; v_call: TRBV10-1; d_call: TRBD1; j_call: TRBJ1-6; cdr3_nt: TGCGCCAGCAGCGCGGGACAGGGAAATTCACCCCTCCACTTT; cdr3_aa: CASSAGQGNSPLHF
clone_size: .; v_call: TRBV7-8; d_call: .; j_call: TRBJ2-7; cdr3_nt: TGTGCCAGCAGCTACCCCATAACAGGAGAAAGCTCCTACGAGCAGTACTTC; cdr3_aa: CASSYPITGESSYEQYF
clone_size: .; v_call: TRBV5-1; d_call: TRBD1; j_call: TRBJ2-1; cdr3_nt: TGCGCCAGCAGCTTGTTCTTTCGGGACAGGCTCTCCAATGAGCAGTTCTTC; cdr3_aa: CASSLFFRDRLSNEQFF
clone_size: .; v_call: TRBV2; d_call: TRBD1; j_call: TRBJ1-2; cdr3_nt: TGTGCCAGCAGTGAAGGCAGGGGGCGATATGGCTACACCTTC; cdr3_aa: CASSEGRGRYGYTF
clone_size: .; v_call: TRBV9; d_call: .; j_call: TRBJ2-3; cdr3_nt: TGTGCCAGCAGCGAACTCACCTATGATGATACGCAGTATTTT; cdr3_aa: CASSELTYDDTQYF
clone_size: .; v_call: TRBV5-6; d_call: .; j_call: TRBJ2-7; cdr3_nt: TGTGCCAGCAGCTTTATTGATCGAGGTCGGGACTCCTACGAGCAGTACTTC; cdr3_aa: CASSFIDRGRDSYEQYF
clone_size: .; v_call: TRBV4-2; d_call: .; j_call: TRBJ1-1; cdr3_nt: TGTGCCAGCAGCCTGGGGGGGGCCACTGAAGCTTTCTTT; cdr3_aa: CASSLGGATEAFF
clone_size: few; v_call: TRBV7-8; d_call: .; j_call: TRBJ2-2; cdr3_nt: TGTGCCAGCAGCGCGGAGTCGAACACCGGGGAGCTGTTTTTT; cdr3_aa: CASSAESNTGELFF
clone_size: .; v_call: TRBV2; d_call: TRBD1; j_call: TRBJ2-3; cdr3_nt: TGTGCCAGCAGTGAGAGGCGACAGGGAACAAGCACAGATACGCAGTATTTT; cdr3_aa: CASSERRQGTSTDTQYF
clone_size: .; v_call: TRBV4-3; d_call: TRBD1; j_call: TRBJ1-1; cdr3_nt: TGCGCCAGCAGCTCCCGGGACAGTAGAAACACTGAAGCTTTCTTT; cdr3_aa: CASSSRDSRNTEAFF
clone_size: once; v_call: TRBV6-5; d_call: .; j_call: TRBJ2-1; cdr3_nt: TGTGCCAGCAGTTACCTATACCGAGACAATGAGCAGTTCTTC; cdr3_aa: CASSYLYRDNEQFF
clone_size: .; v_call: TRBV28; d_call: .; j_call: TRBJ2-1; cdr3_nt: TGTGCCAGCAGTTTATTACAGGGTCGGCCCAATGAGCAGTTCTTC; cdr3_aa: CASSLLQGRPNEQFF
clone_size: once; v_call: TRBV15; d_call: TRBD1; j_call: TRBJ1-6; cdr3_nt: TGTGCCACCAGCAGAGTAGGGGGCGCGACCTCTCTCCACTTT; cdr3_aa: CATSRVGGATSLHF
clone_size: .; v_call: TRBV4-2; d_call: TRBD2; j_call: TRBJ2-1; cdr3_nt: TGTGCCAGCAGCCAATCCACTAGCGGGGGGGCCTCCAATGAGCAGTTCTTC; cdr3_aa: CASSQSTSGGASNEQFF
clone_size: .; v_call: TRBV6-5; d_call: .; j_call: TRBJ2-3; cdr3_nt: TGTGCCAGCAGTTACGCGAACACAGATACGCAGTATTTT; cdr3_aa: CASSYANTDTQYF
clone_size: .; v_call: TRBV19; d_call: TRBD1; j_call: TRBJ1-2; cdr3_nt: TGTGCCAGTAGTAAGGACAGGGCTAACTATGGCTACACCTTC; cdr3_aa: CASSKDRANYGYTF
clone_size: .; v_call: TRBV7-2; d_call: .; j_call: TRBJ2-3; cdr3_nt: TGTGCCAGCAGCCCCAGAATTCGCACAGATACGCAGTATTTT; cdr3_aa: CASSPRIRTDTQYF
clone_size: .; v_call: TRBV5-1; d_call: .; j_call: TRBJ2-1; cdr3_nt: TGCGCCAGCAGCTGGCAGGGCTCCCCGCGAGAGCAGTTCTTC; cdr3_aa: CASSWQGSPREQFF
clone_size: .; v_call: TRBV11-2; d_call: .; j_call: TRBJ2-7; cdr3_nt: TGTGCCAGCAGCTCAGGGGTCTACGAGCAGTACTTC; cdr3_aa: CASSSGVYEQYF
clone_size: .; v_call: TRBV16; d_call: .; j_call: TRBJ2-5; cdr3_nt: TGTGCCAGCAGCCCAACTGAGGAGGAGACCCAGTACTTC; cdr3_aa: CASSPTEEETQYF
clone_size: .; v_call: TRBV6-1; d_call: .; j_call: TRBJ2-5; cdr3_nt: TGTGCCAGTCAGGGCGGGGCGTTTCTAGAGACCCAGTACTTC; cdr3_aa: CASQGGAFLETQYF
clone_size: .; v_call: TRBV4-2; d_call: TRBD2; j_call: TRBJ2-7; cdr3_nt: TGTGCCAGCAGGCCCGGGACTAATTACGAGCAGTACTTC; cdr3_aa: CASRPGTNYEQYF
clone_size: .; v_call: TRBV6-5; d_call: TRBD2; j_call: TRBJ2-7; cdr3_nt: TGTGCCAGCAGCCGCAGGGAGGGCTACGAGCAGTACTTC; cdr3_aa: CASSRREGYEQYF
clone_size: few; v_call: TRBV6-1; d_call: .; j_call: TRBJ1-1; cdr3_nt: TGTGCCAGCAGCACGAACAGGGCCACTGAAGCTTTCTTT; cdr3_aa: CASSTNRATEAFF
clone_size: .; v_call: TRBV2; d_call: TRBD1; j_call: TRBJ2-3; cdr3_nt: TGTGCCAGCCGGACAGGGGGCTTTACGGATACGCAGTATTTT; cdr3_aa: CASRTGGFTDTQYF
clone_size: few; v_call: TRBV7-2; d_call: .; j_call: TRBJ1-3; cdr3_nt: TGTGCCAGCAGCTCTTCTGGGCCCGGCGGGGGAAACACCATATATTTT; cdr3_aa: CASSSSGPGGGNTIYF
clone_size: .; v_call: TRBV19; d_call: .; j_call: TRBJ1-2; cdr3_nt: TGTGCCAGTAGTATCCAATCCGCGAAGAACTATGGCTACACCTTC; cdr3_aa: CASSIQSAKNYGYTF
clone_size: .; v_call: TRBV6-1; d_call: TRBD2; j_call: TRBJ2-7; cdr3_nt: TGTGCCAGCAGCGAATTCGGGGGGATGGTAACCTACGAGCAGTACTTC; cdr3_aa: CASSEFGGMVTYEQYF
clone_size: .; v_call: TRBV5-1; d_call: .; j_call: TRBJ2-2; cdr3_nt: TGCGCCAGCAGCTTGTTAGGGCAGGGGAAAGTCACCGGGGAGCTGTTTTTT; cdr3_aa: CASSLLGQGKVTGELFF
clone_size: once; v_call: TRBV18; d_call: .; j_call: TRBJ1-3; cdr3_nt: TGTGCCAGCTCACTCAACAGGGATGGAAACACCATATATTTT; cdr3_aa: CASSLNRDGNTIYF
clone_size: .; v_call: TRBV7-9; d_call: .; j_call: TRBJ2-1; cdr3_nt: TGTGCCAGCAGTCAACAGGGTAATGAGCAGTTCTTC; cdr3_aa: CASSQQGNEQFF
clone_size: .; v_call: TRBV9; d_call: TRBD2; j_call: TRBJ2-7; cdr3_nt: TGTGCCAGCAGCGTAGCGGGACTAGCGGGGGGCGAGCAGTACTTC; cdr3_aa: CASSVAGLAGGEQYF
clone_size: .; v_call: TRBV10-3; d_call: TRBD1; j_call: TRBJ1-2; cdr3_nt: TGTGCCATCAGTGAAGCGGCAGGGGGAGTGTATGGCTACACCTTC; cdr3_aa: CAISEAAGGVYGYTF
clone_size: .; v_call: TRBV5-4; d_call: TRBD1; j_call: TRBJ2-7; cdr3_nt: TGTGCCAGCAGCTTCCGGACAGGGGGGGCCTACGAGCAGTACTTC; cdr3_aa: CASSFRTGGAYEQYF
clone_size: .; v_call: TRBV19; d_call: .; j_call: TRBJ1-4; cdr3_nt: TGTGCCAGTAGTCGGAGGGTGGTCCAGGGCGAAAAACTGTTTTTT; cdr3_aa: CASSRRVVQGEKLFF
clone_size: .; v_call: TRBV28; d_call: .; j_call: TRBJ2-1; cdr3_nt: TGTGCCAGCAACCCCCCGGGCTCCTACAATGAGCAGTTCTTC; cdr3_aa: CASNPPGSYNEQFF
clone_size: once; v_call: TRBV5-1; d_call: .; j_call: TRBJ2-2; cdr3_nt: TGCGCCAGCAGCTTGACTACGAACACCGGGGAGCTGTTTTTT; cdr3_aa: CASSLTTNTGELFF
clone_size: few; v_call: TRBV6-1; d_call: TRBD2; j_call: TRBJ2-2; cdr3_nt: TGTGCCAGCACTCCCAGCGGGGGGAACACCGGGGAGCTGTTTTTT; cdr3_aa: CASTPSGGNTGELFF
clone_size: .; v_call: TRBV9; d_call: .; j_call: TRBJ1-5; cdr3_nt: TGTGCCAGCTGGTTACCGGGATCCCGGGGGGGGGAAAGCAATCAGCCCCAGCATTTT; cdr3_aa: CASWLPGSRGGESNQPQHF
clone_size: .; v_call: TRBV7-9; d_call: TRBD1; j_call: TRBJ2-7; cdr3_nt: TGTTCCGGCAGCTCGACAGGGGGCGGCGAGCAGTACTTC; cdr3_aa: CSGSSTGGGEQYF
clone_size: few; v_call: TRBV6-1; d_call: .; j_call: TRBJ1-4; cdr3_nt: TGTGCCAGCAGTTCCGAGGGTATGGAAAAACTGTTTTTT; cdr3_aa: CASSSEGMEKLFF
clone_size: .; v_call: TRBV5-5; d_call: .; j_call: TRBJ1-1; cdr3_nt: TGTGCCAGCCGAGCGTCGGACACTGAAGCTTTCTTT; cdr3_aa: CASRASDTEAFF
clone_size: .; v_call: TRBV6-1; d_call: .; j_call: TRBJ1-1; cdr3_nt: TGTGCCAGCAGTGAATCCGGGGTTAACACTGAAGCTTTCTTT; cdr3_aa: CASSESGVNTEAFF
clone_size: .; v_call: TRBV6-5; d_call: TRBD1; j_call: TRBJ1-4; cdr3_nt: TGTGCCAGCAGGTATTCCCGGACAGGGATTGGAAAACTGTTTTTT; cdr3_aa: CASRYSRTGIGKLFF
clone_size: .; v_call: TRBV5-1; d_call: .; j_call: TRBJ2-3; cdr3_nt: TGCGCCAGCAGCTTGACTAGTGGCGGCCCAGATACGCAGTATTTT; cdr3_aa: CASSLTSGGPDTQYF
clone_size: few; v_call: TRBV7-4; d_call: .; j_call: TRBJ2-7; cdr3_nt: TGTGCCAGCAGCTTAGAGGGATCAAAGCGGCCCTACGAGCAGTACTTC; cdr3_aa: CASSLEGSKRPYEQYF